This passage covers 20 T cell receptor beta chains from one sample sequenced in a study of shared clonotypes between healthy human individuals. Measured with immunoSEQ multiplex PCR; TCRdb has only the in-frame clones, and not every one. The data contain over 95,000 clones, around 71% of them singletons. The sample consisted of memory CD8+ T cells sorted from blood. Subset denoted: CD45RO+ cells pooled with CCR7-negative TemRA cells. Receptors were obtained from a young woman in good health.

The chain recombines TRBV11-2 with TRBJ1-2, with a tentative D call TRBD1 (5 bases). CDR3 length: 15 residues. The germline CDR1 and CDR2 sequences are SGHAT and FQNNGV. Trimming shortened V by 0 bases and J by 4 bases, and 12 bases separated the two germline ends. This CDR3 reads CASSLDGTDFYGYTF. The CDR3 nucleotides read TGTGCCAGCAGCTTAGATGGGACGGATTTCTATGGCTACACCTTC.

The chain uses TRBV10-2 and TRBJ1-5; D remains ambiguous. Trimming stripped 3 bases from V and 2 bases from J, with 8 bases between. Germline CDR1 and CDR2: WSHSY and SAAADI. This CDR3 region has 14 residues. The CDR3 here is CASSELRGNQPQHF. DNA for the CDR3: TGCGCCAGCAGTGAACTACGGGGCAATCAGCCCCAGCATTTT.

The gene calls are TRBV5-1 and TRBJ2-7; a weak D match, TRBD2 (6 bases). Trimming left V 0 bases short and J 4 bases short, with 11 bases between. CDR1 is SGHRS, CDR2 YFSETQ, per germline. The CDR3 has 14 residues. CDR3 amino acids: CASSLEAGRYEQYF. The DNA for the CDR3 is TGCGCCAGCAGCTTGGAGGCGGGAAGGTACGAGCAGTACTTC.

In its sample, this clone was seen many times. V gene TRBV29-1 combines with J gene TRBJ1-2; TRBD1 might be the D (5 bases). The germline V and J ends were trimmed by 6 bases and 2 bases, with 10 bases remaining between them. CDR1 is SQVTM and CDR2 is ANQGSEA in the germline V gene. The CDR3 contains 12 residues. The CDR3 loop reads CSVGEFNYGYTF. CDR3 nucleotide sequence: TGCAGCGTGGGGGAATTCAACTATGGCTACACCTTC.

The V call is TRBV6-1, the J call TRBJ1-1; the match to TRBD1 covers 8 bases. J lost 4 bases, V lost 0 bases, and 13 bases had no gene match. Germline V gives CDR1 MNHNS, CDR2 SASEGT. This CDR3 has 18 amino acids. The CDR3 is CASSEAVIGTGVSTEAFF. CDR3 nucleotides: TGTGCCAGCAGTGAAGCGGTTATCGGGACAGGTGTGTCCACTGAAGCTTTCTTT.

The rearrangement links TRBV7-8 to TRBJ1-3; tentative D call: TRBD1 (5 bases). Trimming took off 4 bases at V and 3 bases at J, with 10 bases between the two ends. The CDR3 runs to 14 residues. Germline V CDR1 and CDR2: SGHVS, FQNEAQ. This chain's CDR3 is CASSSRQIGNTIYF. CDR3 nucleotide sequence: TGTGCCAGCAGCTCGCGACAGATTGGAAACACCATATATTTT.

This clone has just a few counts. V usage is TRBV28 and J usage is TRBJ1-2, with a weak D call TRBD1 (6 bases). Per germline, CDR1 MDHEN and CDR2 SYDVKM. The ends were cut back, 4 bases at V and 5 bases at J, with 17 bases in the middle. The CDR3 is made up of 15 amino acids. The CDR3 coding sequence is TGTGCCAGCAGTTCTCTTCTGGGGGGCGCATATGGCTACACCTTC. This codes for CASSSLLGGAYGYTF.

The chain recombines TRBV10-1 with TRBJ1-5; weak D call: TRBD1 (6 bases). CDR3 size: 13 residues. Germline values: CDR1 WNHNN, CDR2 SYGVQD (reference sequence). The V gene lost 0 bases and the J gene lost 6 bases, with 6 bases spanning the gap. CDR3 in DNA: TGCGCCAGCAGTGAGTCGACAGGTCAGCCCCAGCATTTT. Its translation: CASSESTGQPQHF.

The chain has TRBV28 and TRBJ1-1; D gene unclear. The CDR3 is 15 residues long. Trimming took off 0 bases at V and 1 base at J, with 9 bases between the two ends. CDR1 is MDHEN, CDR2 SYDVKM, per germline. The CDR3 nucleotides are TGTGCCAGCAGTTTATGGGGCCTTAAGAACACTGAAGCTTTCTTT. It codes for CASSLWGLKNTEAFF. The variable domain in full, with the rest retrieved from reference TRBV28 and TRBJ1-1, is DVKVTQSSRYLVKRTGEKVFLECVQDMDHENMFWYRQDPGLGLRLIYFSYDVKMKEKGDIPEGYSVSREKKERFSLILESASTNQTSMYLCASSLWGLKNTEAFFGQGTRLTVV.

This clone was seen ten or more times. The chain has TRBV27 and TRBJ1-1, with a weak D call TRBD1 (6 bases). The CDR3 covers 15 residues. The germline V gene has CDR1 MNHEY and CDR2 SMNVEV (reference sequence). Trimming left V 5 bases short and J 4 bases short, with 17 bases between. This chain's CDR3 is CASSLTYREGTEAFF. For the CDR3, the DNA is TGTGCCAGCAGTCTCACTTACAGGGAAGGCACTGAAGCTTTCTTT.

V is TRBV2 and J is TRBJ1-2; 9 positions match TRBD1. Germline V CDR1 and CDR2: SNHLY, FYNNEI. This CDR3 region has 14 residues. V lost 6 bases to trimming and J lost 5 bases; unmatched junction nucleotides: 7. The CDR3, as DNA: TGTGCCAGCAGAGTCCGGGACAGGGTTTATGGCTACACCTTC. Translating it yields CASRVRDRVYGYTF.

CDR3 coding DNA: TGCGCCAGCAGAACGGCGGGAGGGCCTGACGATGAGCAGTTCTTC. This sequence encodes CASRTAGGPDDEQFF. This rearrangement joins TRBV5-1 to TRBJ2-1, with 9 bases identical to TRBD2. The CDR3 is 15 amino acids. The germline CDR1 and CDR2 sequences are SGHRS and YFSETQ. J lost 8 bases, V lost 5 bases, and 11 bases had no gene match. Drawing the rest from reference TRBV5-1 and TRBJ2-1, the complete variable domain is KAGVTQTPRYLIKTRGQQVTLSCSPISGHRSVSWYQQTPGQGLQFLFEYFSETQRNKGNFPGRFSGRQFSNSRSEMNVSTLELGDSALYLCASRTAGGPDDEQFFGPGTRLTVL.

The chain links TRBV27 to TRBJ1-4; 8 bases agree with TRBD1. Germline CDR1 reads MNHEY; CDR2 reads SMNVEV (reference sequence). CDR3 size: 15 residues. Trimming cost V 4 bases and J 6 bases; bases outside gene matches: 7. Written as DNA, the CDR3 is TGTGCCAGCAGTTCTCGCAGGGGGCCGGATGAAAAACTGTTTTTT. Its protein product is CASSSRRGPDEKLFF. Full variable domain (outside the CDR3, taken from reference TRBV27 and TRBJ1-4): EAQVTQNPRYLITVTGKKLTVTCSQNMNHEYMSWYRQDPGLGLRQIYYSMNVEVTDKGDVPEGYKVSRKEKRNFPLILESPSPNQTSLYFCASSSRRGPDEKLFFGSGTQLSVL.

The chain joins TRBV7-9 to TRBJ2-2; D possibly matches TRBD1 or TRBD2 (5 bases each). CDR3 length equals 12 residues. Germline loops: CDR1 SEHNR, CDR2 FQNEAQ (reference sequence). The V end was cut by 8 bases, the J end by 5 bases, with 9 bases between. In nucleotides, the CDR3 is TGTGCCAGCGGGTGGGGGACCGGGGAGCTGTTTTTT. It yields the protein CASGWGTGELFF.

The chain employs TRBV27 and TRBJ2-7; 7 nucleotides match TRBD1. The CDR3 contains 14 residues. Germline V gene data show CDR1 as MNHEY and CDR2 as SMNVEV (reference sequence). V gave up 3 bases and J gave up 4 bases; unmatched junction bases: 6. CDR3 DNA sequence: TGTGCCAGCAGTTTCCGGGACAGCTTTTACGAGCAGTACTTC. Amino acid sequence: CASSFRDSFYEQYF.

This clone has a handful of counts. This chain connects TRBV5-1 to TRBJ1-2, with TRBD1 as a possible D gene (6 bases). The germline CDR1 and CDR2 sequences are SGHRS and YFSETQ. V gave up 2 bases and J gave up 8 bases, with 22 bases separating them. The CDR3 has 16 residues. CDR3: CASSFFGPRGREGYTF. CDR3 in DNA: TGCGCCAGCAGCTTTTTTGGTCCCCGGGGGCGTGAGGGCTACACCTTC.

V usage is TRBV30 and J usage is TRBJ2-1, with 8 bases aligning to TRBD1. There are 14 residues in the CDR3. V lost 1 base, J lost 4 bases, and 3 bases stayed unmatched. CDR1 and CDR2 from the germline V gene are GTSNPN and SVGIG (reference sequence). CDR3 in DNA: TGTGCCTGGAGTGATGACAGGGGATACAATGAGCAGTTCTTC. Its translation is CAWSDDRGYNEQFF.

This clone was picked up a small number of times. The V gene is TRBV28, the J gene TRBJ2-5, with TRBD2 identical over 8 bases. From germline, CDR1 is MDHEN and CDR2 SYDVKM. The V segment lost 5 bases and the J segment 4 bases; nucleotides outside the gene matches: 15. The CDR3 totals 17 residues. CDR3 protein: CASSEAGLAGGRETQYF. DNA for the CDR3: TGTGCCAGCAGTGAGGCGGGCCTGGCGGGAGGAAGAGAGACCCAGTACTTC.

V and J are TRBV7-8 and TRBJ2-5; a weak D match, TRBD2 (6 bases). V dropped 5 bases and J dropped 5 bases, with 21 bases sitting between them. The germline gives CDR1 SGHVS, CDR2 FQNEAQ. This CDR3 region has 16 residues. CDR3 nucleotides: TGTGCCAGCAGCCCGAGGGGTGGGGACTTTTGGGAGACCCAGTACTTC. Amino acid sequence: CASSPRGGDFWETQYF.

The chain joins TRBV28 to TRBJ2-7; TRBD2 is a possible D gene (5 bases). With 5 bases removed from V and 7 bases from J, the gap between germline ends came to 21 bases. The CDR3 contains 15 residues. Germline V CDR1 and CDR2: MDHEN, SYDVKM. CDR3 loop: CASSGPLAPGEEQYF. The DNA of the CDR3 is TGTGCCAGCAGTGGACCTTTGGCGCCCGGGGAGGAGCAGTACTTC.